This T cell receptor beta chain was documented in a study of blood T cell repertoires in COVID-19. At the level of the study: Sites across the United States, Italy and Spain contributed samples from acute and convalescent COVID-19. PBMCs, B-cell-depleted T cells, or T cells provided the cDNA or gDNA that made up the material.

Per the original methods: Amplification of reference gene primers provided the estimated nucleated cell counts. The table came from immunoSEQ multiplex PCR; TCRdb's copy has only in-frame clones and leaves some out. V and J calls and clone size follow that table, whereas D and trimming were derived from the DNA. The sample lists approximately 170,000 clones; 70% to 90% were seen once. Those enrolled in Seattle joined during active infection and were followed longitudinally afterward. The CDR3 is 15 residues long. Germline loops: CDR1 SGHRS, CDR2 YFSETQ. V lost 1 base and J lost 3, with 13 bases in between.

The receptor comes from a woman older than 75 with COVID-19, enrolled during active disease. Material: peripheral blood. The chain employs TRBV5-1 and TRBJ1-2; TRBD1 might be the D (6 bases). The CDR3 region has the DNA TGCGCCAGCAGCTTGAGGGGGTCCCACTACTATGGCTACACCTTC. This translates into CASSLRGSHYYGYTF.